The clone carrying this T cell receptor beta chain was recorded only once. The record originates from a study of blood T cell repertoires in COVID-19. Study-level background: Samples of COVID-19 (acute and convalescent) were obtained from the United States, Italy and Spain.

The protocol was immunoSEQ multiplex PCR, while the TCRdb copy is restricted to in-frame clones and leaves out a portion. The sample has about 330,000 clones; roughly 90% are singletons. The CDR3 length is 17 residues. Germline V gene sequence: CDR1 SGHVS, CDR2 FQNEAQ. V was shortened by 5 bases and J by 5 bases, with 24 bases between the two germline ends. This TCR was recovered from a man in his late teens or twenties who had recovered from COVID-19. The J gene is TRBJ2-5, the V gene TRBV7-8; a weak D match, TRBD2 (7 bases). Specimen: peripheral blood. The CDR3 loop is CASSARAGAGIQETQYF. CDR3 bases: TGTGCCAGCAGCGCCAGGGCGGGGGCAGGGATACAGGAGACCCAGTACTTC.